The 19 T cell receptor beta chains given below trace back to one sample, sequenced in a study of monozygotic twins with inflammatory bowel disease. TCRdb processed the 5' RACE reads again and assigns one entry to each CDR3 protein, with no DNA. This table holds 300,000 to 450,000 distinct CDR3 sequences. Sequenced: blood. These receptors all stem from a human donor with ulcerative colitis or Crohn's disease, or a healthy co-twin of an affected twin (not recorded which).

This sequence joins TRBV5-1 and TRBJ2-7; checking the TCRdb D call of TRBD1 is not possible without DNA. This CDR3 contains 15 residues. CDR1 and CDR2 from the germline V gene are SGHRS and YFSETQ. The CDR3 region is CASSFLDRGTYEQYF. Variable domain in full (rest from reference TRBV5-1 and TRBJ2-7): KAGVTQTPRYLIKTRGQQVTLSCSPISGHRSVSWYQQTPGQGLQFLFEYFSETQRNKGNFPGRFSGRQFSNSRSEMNVSTLELGDSALYLCASSFLDRGTYEQYFGPGTRLTVT.

V usage is TRBV4-3 and J usage is TRBJ2-2; with no DNA, the TCRdb D assignment of TRBD2 cannot be verified. The germline CDR1 and CDR2 sequences are LGHNA and YSLEER. The CDR3 has 16 amino acids. CDR3 loop: CASSQDGAPNTGELFF.

The CDR3 loop reads CSARDAGGTTDTQYF. The rearrangement links TRBV20-1 to TRBJ2-3; TCRdb selects TRBD1, and the lack of DNA leaves this call unchecked. The CDR3 has 15 amino acids. Germline V gene data show CDR1 as DFQATT and CDR2 as SNEGSKA (reference sequence).

J is TRBJ2-1 and V is TRBV7-3; TCRdb indicates TRBD1, and absent DNA this call remains unverified. The CDR3 length is 16 residues. The germline V gene encodes CDR1 SGHTA and CDR2 FQGTGA. The CDR3 spells CASSLSVASGGAKQFF.

This chain connects TRBV5-1 to TRBJ1-6; as DNA is missing, the TRBD1 call by TCRdb cannot be tested. This CDR3 spans 14 amino acids. CDR1 is SGHRS and CDR2 is YFSETQ in the germline V gene. The CDR3 protein is CASSQDGQGRGFHF.

The chain combines TRBV5-8 with TRBJ2-5. The germline CDR1 and CDR2 sequences are SGHTS and YDEGEE. The CDR3 is 15 residues long. CDR3 amino acids: CASSLGRRSQETQYF. Full variable domain (outside the CDR3, taken from reference TRBV5-8 and TRBJ2-5): EAGVTQSPTHLIKTRGQQATLRCSPISGHTSVYWYQQALGLGLQFLLWYDEGEERNRGNFPPRFSGRQFPNYSSELNVNALELEDSALYLCASSLGRRSQETQYFGPGTRLLVL.

J is TRBJ1-1 and V is TRBV20-1; the D call from TCRdb, TRBD1, cannot be confirmed without DNA. Germline V lookup: CDR1 DFQATT, CDR2 SNEGSKA (reference sequence). The CDR3 totals 14 residues. CDR3 amino acids: CSARGLGGNTEAFF.

The rearrangement joins TRBV19 to TRBJ1-1; absent DNA, TCRdb's TRBD1 call cannot be checked. CDR3 length: 17 amino acids. The germline V gene has CDR1 LNHDA and CDR2 SQIVND (reference sequence). CDR3 loop: CASMGRHRGLRNTEAFF. Variable domain in full (rest from reference TRBV19 and TRBJ1-1): DGGITQSPKYLFRKEGQNVTLSCEQNLNHDAMYWYRQDPGQGLRLIYYSQIVNDFQKGDIAEGYSVSREKKESFPLTVTSAQKNPTAFYLCASMGRHRGLRNTEAFFGQGTRLTVV.

The chain uses TRBV7-8 and TRBJ2-7; lacking DNA, the TRBD1 call made by TCRdb goes unchecked. The CDR3 consists of 17 residues. Germline assignment: CDR1 SGHVS and CDR2 FQNEAQ. The CDR3 reads CASSLGGGWTVSYEQYF.

The chain links TRBV24-1 to TRBJ2-2; TCRdb indicates TRBD1, and absent DNA this call remains unverified. Germline V gene sequence: CDR1 KGHDR, CDR2 SFDVKD. The CDR3 is made up of 14 amino acids. The CDR3 region is CATSDWDNTGELFF.

The chain employs TRBV6-2 or TRBV6-3 and TRBJ2-5; TCRdb gives TRBD2 as the D gene, but with no DNA this cannot be confirmed. This CDR3 has 14 amino acids. Germline-derived CDR1 and CDR2 are MNHEY and SVGEGT. The CDR3 spells CASSSGGTGETQYF.

The CDR3: CASSGRHGLSTDTQYF. This rearrangement joins TRBV4-1 to TRBJ2-3; the TRBD2 assignment by TCRdb is unverifiable without DNA. The CDR3 contains 16 residues. CDR1 and CDR2 from the germline V gene are MGHRA and YSYEKL.

V and J are TRBV24-1 and TRBJ2-3; TCRdb reports TRBD1, a call that lacks DNA to check it against. The CDR3 length is 15 residues. The V gene's germline CDR1 is KGHDR and CDR2 SFDVKD. The CDR3 protein is CATSDPGQMTDTQYF.

V is TRBV18 and J is TRBJ2-2; TCRdb's assignment of TRBD1 cannot be checked, as there is no DNA. Germline CDR1 reads KGHSH; CDR2 reads LQKENI. The CDR3 totals 16 residues. CDR3 region: CASSPDRVTNTGELFF.

The V call is TRBV12-3 or TRBV12-4, the J call TRBJ1-6. The CDR3 loop spans 16 amino acids. CDR3 region: CASSPSGEGRNSPLHF.

The rearrangement links TRBV5-4 to TRBJ2-3. CDR3 size: 13 residues. Germline CDR1 is SGHNT and CDR2 is YYREEE (reference sequence). CDR3 residues: CASSSWATDTQYF.

The J gene is TRBJ2-2, the V gene TRBV20-1; TCRdb outputs TRBD2, but without DNA this stays unchecked. Germline values: CDR1 DFQATT, CDR2 SNEGSKA (reference sequence). The CDR3 covers 16 residues. The CDR3 reads CSARALAGANTGELFF.

The chain links TRBV5-1 to TRBJ1-1. CDR1 and CDR2 (germline): SGHRS, YFSETQ. The CDR3 has 15 amino acids. CDR3 protein: CASSVSGETNTEAFF.

The rearrangement joins TRBV29-1 to TRBJ1-1; TCRdb's D call of TRBD1 is untestable without DNA. The CDR3 contains 11 residues. CDR1 is SQVTM, CDR2 ANQGSEA, per germline. The CDR3 spells CSEGTYTEAFF.